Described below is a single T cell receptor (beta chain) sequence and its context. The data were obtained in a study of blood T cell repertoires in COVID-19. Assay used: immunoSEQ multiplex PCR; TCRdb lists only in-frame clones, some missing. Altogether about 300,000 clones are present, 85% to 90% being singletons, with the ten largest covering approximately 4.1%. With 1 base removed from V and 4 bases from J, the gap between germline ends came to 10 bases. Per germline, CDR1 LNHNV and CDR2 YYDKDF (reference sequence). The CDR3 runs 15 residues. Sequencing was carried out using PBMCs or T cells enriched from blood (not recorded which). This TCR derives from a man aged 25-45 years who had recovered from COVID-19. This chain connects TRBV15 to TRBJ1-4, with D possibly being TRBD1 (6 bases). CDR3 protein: CATSRGTANNEKLFF. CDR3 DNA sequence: TGTGCCACCAGCAGAGGGACAGCGAATAATGAAAAACTGTTTTTT.